This entry lists 28 T cell receptor beta chains sequenced from one sample in a study of blood T cell repertoires in COVID-19. The protocol was immunoSEQ multiplex PCR, while the TCRdb copy is restricted to in-frame clones and leaves out a portion. The table records some 250,000 clones, around 88% of them present only once. Sequencing was performed on PBMCs or T cells enriched from blood (not recorded which). These receptor sequences come from a woman aged 40 to 55 with acute COVID-19.

This clone was seen more than once but under ten times. This rearrangement joins TRBV3-1 (or the pseudogene TRBV3-2) to TRBJ1-5, with 8 bases that match TRBD1. The junction had 7 bases not matched to a gene; V was cut back by 10 bases and J by 2 bases. The CDR3 sequence is 14 residues long. Looked up from germline, CDR1 is LGHDT and CDR2 is YNNKEL (reference sequence). CDR3 residues: CAIMKDRGNQPQHF. DNA of the CDR3: TGTGCCATCATGAAGGACAGGGGCAATCAGCCCCAGCATTTT.

This clone was counted only a few times. This sequence joins TRBV5-4 and TRBJ2-2, with 12 bases that match TRBD1. From germline, CDR1 is SGHNT and CDR2 YYREEE (reference sequence). CDR3 length: 17 amino acids. V gave up 4 bases and J gave up 0 bases; unmatched junction bases: 4. DNA for the CDR3: TGTGCCAGCAGCACCGGGACAGGGGGCGCGAACACCGGGGAGCTGTTTTTT. It yields the protein CASSTGTGGANTGELFF.

This clone was seen only a few times. V gene TRBV3-1 (or the pseudogene TRBV3-2) combines with J gene TRBJ1-2; TRBD1 aligns across 7 bases. After removal of 5 bases from V and 8 bases from J, the junction contained 5 bases not matched to a gene. Germline V gene sequence: CDR1 LGHDT, CDR2 YNNKEL (reference sequence). The CDR3 totals 12 residues. The chain's CDR3 is CASSLTGKGYTF. CDR3 nucleotide sequence: TGTGCCAGCAGCTTGACAGGGAAAGGCTACACCTTC.

V usage is TRBV5-1 and J usage is TRBJ2-1, with D perhaps matching TRBD2 (5 bases). Trimming pared 4 bases from V and 10 bases from J, leaving 9 bases between. The length of the CDR3 is 11 residues. The V gene's germline CDR1 is SGHRS and CDR2 YFSETQ. CDR3 nucleotide sequence: TGCGCCAGCAGCAAGGACTGGGAGCAGTTCTTC. Its translation: CASSKDWEQFF.

The chain combines TRBV18 with TRBJ2-7; maybe TRBD1 (5 bases). The CDR3 runs 16 residues. Between the trimmed V and J ends, which lost 5 bases and 2 bases, there was a span of 19 bases. The germline CDR1 and CDR2 sequences are KGHSH and LQKENI. DNA of the CDR3: TGTGCCAGCTCAGAAGAACAGGCGACGGCCGCCTACGAGCAGTACTTC. Residues: CASSEEQATAAYEQYF.

The table lists this clone with a count of one. V is TRBV6-1 and J is TRBJ2-7; a possible D gene is TRBD1 (5 bases). Trimming shortened V by 0 bases and J by 2 bases, and 14 bases separated the two germline ends. Germline V lookup: CDR1 MNHNS, CDR2 SASEGT. The CDR3 runs 16 residues. The DNA of the CDR3 is TGTGCCAGCAGTGAAGCGGGGCAGGGCTTTCCCTACGAGCAGTACTTC. Translating it yields CASSEAGQGFPYEQYF.

CDR3 bases: TGTGCCAGCAGTGAAGGGCTGCGGGAGCAGTACTTC. Its translation is CASSEGLREQYF. This chain links TRBV2 with TRBJ2-7; D is unresolved. The CDR3 contains 12 residues. Germline V gives CDR1 SNHLY, CDR2 FYNNEI. Trimming left V 1 base short and J 7 bases short, with 8 bases between.

This chain connects TRBV6-1 to TRBJ2-1; TRBD1 matches 10 bases. Per germline, CDR1 MNHNS and CDR2 SASEGT. V was pared by 2 bases and J by 4 bases, with 5 bases of the junction left unmatched. This CDR3 contains 16 residues. CDR3 in amino acids: CASSELTGGLYNEQFF. The CDR3 region has the DNA TGTGCCAGCAGTGAACTGACAGGGGGCTTATACAATGAGCAGTTCTTC.

The chain has TRBV19 and TRBJ2-5; TRBD1 aligns across 11 bases. CDR3 size: 16 residues. Germline CDR1 LNHDA, CDR2 SQIVND (reference sequence). With 7 bases clipped from V and 2 bases from J, the junction kept 9 bases outside the gene matches. The CDR3 coding sequence is TGTGCCAGTACCCGAAACCGGGACAGGGGGCAAGAGACCCAGTACTTC. It specifies CASTRNRDRGQETQYF.

The chain's CDR3 is CASSLGPQRGTNYGYTF. The CDR3 DNA reads TGTGCCAGCAGCCTTGGACCCCAGCGGGGCACCAACTATGGCTACACCTTC. The rearrangement uses TRBV3-1 (or the pseudogene TRBV3-2) and TRBJ1-2; possible D gene TRBD1, 5 bases. Looked up from germline, CDR1 is LGHDT and CDR2 is YNNKEL (reference sequence). The CDR3 is 17 residues long. V was pared by 4 bases and J by 2 bases, with 20 bases between.

The chain recombines TRBV14 with TRBJ2-2; unclear D gene. The germline CDR1 and CDR2 sequences are SGHDN and FVKESK. The CDR3 covers 14 residues. V shed 2 bases and J shed 5 bases, with 9 bases lying between them. CDR3 bases: TGTGCCAGCAGCCAACTAATCATGACCGGGGAGCTGTTTTTT. Its protein product is CASSQLIMTGELFF.

This chain connects TRBV5-1 to TRBJ2-3; D is unresolved. Germline CDR1 and CDR2: SGHRS and YFSETQ. CDR3 length: 13 residues. Trimming left V 2 bases short and J 1 base short, with 5 bases between. The CDR3 DNA is TGCGCCAGCAGCTTCACAGGCACAGATACGCAGTATTTT. Protein: CASSFTGTDTQYF.

The chain has TRBV19 and TRBJ1-5; 8 bases line up with TRBD1. CDR3 length: 15 amino acids. Trimming removed 9 bases from V and 1 base from J; junction bases left unmatched: 8. Per the germline V gene, CDR1 is LNHDA and CDR2 is SQIVND (reference sequence). CDR3 sequence reads: CASQIDRGSNQPQHF. CDR3 DNA sequence: TGTGCCAGCCAGATCGACAGGGGAAGCAATCAGCCCCAGCATTTT.

The V gene is TRBV6-5, the J gene TRBJ1-2; D gene ambiguous. Germline V CDR1 and CDR2: MNHEY, SVGAGI. The CDR3 spans 13 residues. V lost 8 bases to trimming and J lost 0 bases, with 10 bases between them. The DNA of the CDR3 is TGTGCCAGCGCAGAGACTCCTAACTATGGCTACACCTTC. Amino acids: CASAETPNYGYTF.

The J gene is TRBJ1-3, the V gene TRBV6-5; D uncertain. CDR3 length: 12 amino acids. V gave up 5 bases and J gave up 7 bases, with 9 bases separating them. Germline V CDR1 and CDR2: MNHEY, SVGAGI. The CDR3 DNA reads as TGTGCCAGCAGTCAGTCCGGGAACACCATATATTTT. Amino acids: CASSQSGNTIYF.

The chain links TRBV21-1 to TRBJ2-5; the D call of TRBD2 is as the table states it, not checked on the DNA. TRBV21-1 is termed a pseudogene. This CDR3 has 15 amino acids. The CDR3: CASSKNLGLQETQYF. CDR3 sequence (DNA): TGTGCCAGCAGCAAAAACCTTGGACTACAAGAGACCCAGTACTTC.

The genes are TRBV6-5 and TRBJ2-7; TRBD1 matches at 8 bases. This CDR3 spans 14 amino acids. Germline V gene data show CDR1 as MNHEY and CDR2 as SVGAGI. V gave up 10 bases and J gave up 0 bases; unmatched junction bases: 8. As DNA, the CDR3 is TGTGCCATCGGACAGGGCCTTAGCTCCTACGAGCAGTACTTC. Protein sequence: CAIGQGLSSYEQYF.

The gene calls are TRBV27 and TRBJ2-1; 11 bases map to TRBD2. The junction had 9 bases not matched to a gene; V was cut back by 10 bases and J by 4 bases. The V gene's germline CDR1 is MNHEY and CDR2 SMNVEV (reference sequence). The CDR3 loop spans 15 amino acids. The CDR3 protein is CATRIAGGGYNEQFF. The DNA of the CDR3 is TGTGCCACCCGGATAGCGGGAGGGGGTTACAATGAGCAGTTCTTC.

The genes are TRBV4-1 and TRBJ2-1, with 12 bases that match TRBD2. J was trimmed by 1 base and V by 0 bases; bases with no gene match: 4. This CDR3 contains 18 residues. The germline CDR1 and CDR2 sequences are MGHRA and YSYEKL. The CDR3 DNA is TGCGCCAGCAGCCAAGACAGGCTAGCGGGAGGGTCCTACAATGAGCAGTTCTTC. It encodes CASSQDRLAGGSYNEQFF.

The chain joins TRBV14 to TRBJ1-2, with 9 bases identical to TRBD1. Germline V gives CDR1 SGHDN, CDR2 FVKESK. The CDR3 length is 18 residues. V shed 4 bases and J 0 bases; nucleotides not matched to a gene: 12. Here the CDR3 reads CASSPWTGAGQANYGYTF. CDR3 coding DNA: TGTGCCAGCAGCCCCTGGACAGGGGCCGGCCAAGCTAACTATGGCTACACCTTC.

The V and J genes are TRBV7-3 and TRBJ1-2; 8 bases fit TRBD1. Germline values: CDR1 SGHTA, CDR2 FQGTGA. The V segment lost 1 base and the J segment 13 bases; nucleotides outside the gene matches: 8. CDR3 length: 13 amino acids. The CDR3 here is CASSLRPGGIGTF. The CDR3 nucleotides are TGTGCCAGCAGCTTAAGGCCAGGGGGCATCGGCACCTTC.

The chain uses TRBV6-1 and TRBJ2-7; 7 nucleotides agree with TRBD2. V shed 6 bases, J shed 6 bases, and the junction held 8 bases outside the gene matches. The CDR3 extends over 13 amino acids. Looked up from germline, CDR1 is MNHNS and CDR2 is SASEGT. DNA for the CDR3: TGTGCCAGCAGCCCTACTCGGACTAGCGAGCAGTACTTC. Translated: CASSPTRTSEQYF.

The chain is built from TRBV7-9 and TRBJ2-1, with TRBD2 identical over 13 bases. V lost 10 bases and J lost 9; bases outside the gene matches: 12. The CDR3 is made up of 15 amino acids. Germline V gene data show CDR1 as SEHNR and CDR2 as FQNEAQ (reference sequence). CDR3 coding DNA: TGTGCCACCCAGCAACTAGCGGGAGGGCGAGTTGAGCAGTTCTTC. Translated, it gives CATQQLAGGRVEQFF.

The chain's CDR3 is CASSDAPGLADTGNTIYF. As DNA, the CDR3 is TGTGCCAGCAGCGACGCTCCCGGATTAGCCGATACGGGAAACACCATATATTTT. The V and J genes are TRBV13 and TRBJ1-3; D is ambiguous. The germline V gene has CDR1 PRHDT and CDR2 FYEKMQ (reference sequence). Trimming pared 5 bases from V and 4 bases from J, leaving 24 bases between. The length of the CDR3 is 18 residues.

The chain couples TRBV11-3 to TRBJ2-2; D is perhaps TRBD1 (5 bases). Germline V lookup: CDR1 SGHNT, CDR2 YENEEA. Trimming pared 7 bases from V and 5 bases from J, leaving 14 bases between. The CDR3 loop spans 14 amino acids. CDR3 DNA sequence: TGTGCCAGCATCCCGACTGGGGCGACCGGGGAGCTGTTTTTT. It codes for CASIPTGATGELFF.

The rearrangement uses TRBV5-6 and TRBJ2-2, with D possibly matching TRBD1 (6 bases). Germline CDR1 and CDR2: SGHDT and YYEEEE. The CDR3 totals 15 residues. The germline V and J ends were trimmed by 2 bases and 6 bases, with 14 bases remaining between them. The CDR3 DNA follows: TGTGCCAGCAGCTTTACAGGGAGAATTGCCGGGGAGCTGTTTTTT. Translation: CASSFTGRIAGELFF.

The genes are TRBV7-2 and TRBJ2-7; D unresolved. The CDR3 has 13 amino acids. The germline gives CDR1 SGHTA, CDR2 FQGNSA. V was pared by 2 bases and J by 7 bases, with 12 bases between. CDR3 residues: CASSLIRVEEQYF. The CDR3 nucleotides are TGTGCCAGCAGCTTAATACGGGTGGAAGAGCAGTACTTC.

The chain carries TRBV5-1 and TRBJ1-3, with D unclear. This CDR3 contains 15 residues. Looked up from germline, CDR1 is SGHRS and CDR2 is YFSETQ. Trimming took off 4 bases at V and 0 bases at J, with 11 bases between the two ends. The DNA for the CDR3 is TGCGCCAGCAGCCTGGACGGGATCTCTGGAAACACCATATATTTT. Amino acid sequence: CASSLDGISGNTIYF.